These 5 T cell receptor beta chains were all obtained from the same sample, sequenced in a study of blood T cell repertoires in COVID-19. Only in-frame clones appear in the TCRdb table, and some are missing; sequencing was by immunoSEQ multiplex PCR. The sample has about 170,000 clones, roughly 86% seen once. Sequenced input: peripheral blood. All receptors derive from a man between 35 and 55 years old who had recovered from COVID-19.

The V gene is TRBV6-1, the J gene TRBJ1-1; D remains ambiguous. The V gene's germline CDR1 is MNHNS and CDR2 SASEGT. The CDR3 has 13 amino acids. V was shortened by 0 bases and J by 3 bases, with 5 bases between the two germline ends. The CDR3: CASSEASDTEAFF. In nucleotides, the CDR3 is TGTGCCAGCAGTGAAGCGTCAGACACTGAAGCTTTCTTT.

This chain joins TRBV7-6 and TRBJ2-3, with D perhaps matching TRBD2 (6 bases). Trimming shortened V by 6 bases and J by 5 bases, and 12 bases separated the two germline ends. In germline, CDR1 is SGHVS, CDR2 FNYEAQ. This CDR3 contains 13 residues. The CDR3 DNA follows: TGTGCCAGCAGGCGACTAGGAGAAGATACGCAGTATTTT. This translates into CASRRLGEDTQYF.

The rearrangement links TRBV4-1 to TRBJ1-4; the match to TRBD1 covers 7 bases. V lost 4 bases to trimming and J lost 8 bases; unmatched junction nucleotides: 7. Germline V CDR1 and CDR2: MGHRA, YSYEKL. The CDR3 is made up of 14 amino acids. The CDR3 DNA reads TGCGCCAGCAGCCGAACAGGGGTGGGAGAAAAACTGTTTTTT. Translated, it gives CASSRTGVGEKLFF.

The gene calls are TRBV10-3 and TRBJ2-7, with 9 bases lining up with TRBD1. The CDR3 sequence is 14 residues long. Unmatched junction bases numbered 4, after V lost 4 bases and J lost 3 bases. Germline assignment: CDR1 ENHRY and CDR2 SYGVKD. The CDR3 bases are TGTGCCATCAGTGCGGTGACAGGGGGCTACGAGCAGTACTTC. It is translated as CAISAVTGGYEQYF.

V is TRBV11-2 and J is TRBJ2-5, with D tentatively TRBD1 (6 bases). The CDR3 loop spans 14 amino acids. Trimming pared 2 bases from V and 0 bases from J, leaving 7 bases between. Germline CDR1 is SGHAT and CDR2 is FQNNGV. The CDR3 region is CASSLQGYQETQYF. The CDR3 nucleotides read TGTGCCAGCAGCTTACAGGGGTACCAAGAGACCCAGTACTTC.